The present T cell receptor beta chain was sequenced within a study of cytomegalovirus exposure and HLA in healthy donors. To note about this clone: As yet, its antigen is unknown.

PCR primers comprised 60 Vbeta and 13 Jbeta primers. TCRdb keeps only in-frame clones here, not all; method: immunoSEQ multiplex PCR. Altogether around 80,000 clones are present, over 60% being singletons, with the ten largest covering 4.5%. This CDR3 contains 14 residues. Trimming took off 3 bases at V and 7 bases at J, with 10 bases between the two ends. The germline CDR1 and CDR2 sequences are LNHNV and YYDKDF (reference sequence). Study-level points and caveats: An assumption of roughly uniform sequencing depth across donors underlay the presence/absence analyses. In a later analysis, HLA-associated beta chains showed higher expansion and lower generation probabilities than comparable chains.

Source material: PBMCs. The TCR comes from a man aged 40-50 years in good health and CMV-seronegative. This chain uses TRBV15 with TRBJ1-6; D uncertain. The CDR3 loop reads CATSRSAENSPLHF. The CDR3 nucleotides read TGTGCCACCAGCAGGTCCGCGGAGAATTCACCCCTCCACTTT.